This passage covers 8 T cell receptor beta chains from one sample sequenced in a study of PD-1 blockade in classical Hodgkin lymphoma (dated by TCRdb to about 2020). The time point tag for this specimen amounts to: cycle 4 day 1 (C4D1), after 6 weeks of nivolumab. All trial patients had relapsed after autologous stem cell transplantation, with cohorts A, B and C differing in prior brentuximab vedotin exposure. Libraries were built with the immunoSEQ multiplex PCR assay. TCRdb retrieved this table from immuneACCESS and kept in-frame rearrangements only. Not all clones are present; in checked studies, unresolved V genes account for under half, and no reason is known for the remainder. This sample is represented by tens of thousands of clones; roughly 87% of them were singletons. The ten largest clonotypes hold over 7.5% of the sample. The specimen was peripheral blood mononuclear cells (PBMCs), collected before the fourth cycle of nivolumab. The receptors were sampled from a human donor with classical Hodgkin lymphoma.

Concerning this clone: One junction end does not reproduce the germline sequence, and a read error may be involved. V gene TRBV5-1 combines with J gene TRBJ2-7, with TRBD1 identical over 8 bases. Per germline, CDR1 SGHRS and CDR2 YFSETQ. The CDR3 length is 13 residues. In DNA form, the CDR3 reads TGCGCCAGCAGCTTGTCCGGCCTACAGGGGGATGTCTTC. This translates into CASSLSGLQGDVF.

The chain uses TRBV9 and TRBJ2-7; 8 bases are shared with TRBD2. Germline assignment: CDR1 SGDLS and CDR2 YYNGEE. V lost 0 bases to trimming and J lost 2 bases; unmatched junction nucleotides: 4. The CDR3 is made up of 15 amino acids. In DNA, the CDR3 is TGTGCCAGCAGCGTAGGGGAAGCGGGGGCCTACGAGCAGTACTTC. This translates into CASSVGEAGAYEQYF.

The genes are TRBV5-1 and TRBJ2-7; D assignment may be TRBD1 or TRBD2 (5 bases each). This CDR3 contains 14 residues. Per germline, CDR1 SGHRS and CDR2 YFSETQ. V shed 3 bases and J shed 3 bases, with 13 bases lying between them. The CDR3 loop is CASSSQGPGYEQYF. The CDR3 DNA follows: TGCGCCAGCAGCTCCCAGGGACCTGGCTACGAGCAGTACTTC.

The rearrangement uses TRBV9 and TRBJ1-1; D uncertain. Trimming took 0 bases from V and 4 from J, leaving 4 bases between them. The CDR3 is 12 amino acids. CDR1 SGDLS and CDR2 YYNGEE come from the germline V gene. The CDR3 nucleotides read TGTGCCAGCAGCGTAGACCCCACTGAAGCTTTCTTT. Translating it yields CASSVDPTEAFF. The full variable domain, its missing parts supplied by reference TRBV9 and TRBJ1-1, is DSGVTQTPKHLITATGQRVTLRCSPRSGDLSVYWYQQSLDQGLQFLIQYYNGEERAKGNILERFSAQQFPDLHSELNLSSLELGDSALYFCASSVDPTEAFFGQGTRLTVV.

Points on this clone: Additional DNA sequences in this sample encode the identical CDR3. The chain links TRBV5-1 to TRBJ2-3; 11 bases agree with TRBD2. The CDR3 extends over 16 amino acids. After removal of 0 bases from V and 4 bases from J, the junction contained 4 bases not matched to a gene. Germline V gene lookup returns CDR1 SGHRS and CDR2 YFSETQ. The CDR3 here is CASSLGSSGGADTQYF. In DNA, the CDR3 is TGCGCCAGCAGCTTGGGAAGTAGCGGGGGGGCAGATACGCAGTATTTT.

This chain joins TRBV5-1 and TRBJ2-5; the D gene is possibly TRBD2 (5 bases). The CDR3 totals 19 residues. V was shortened by 3 bases and J by 4 bases, with 28 bases between the two germline ends. The germline V gene encodes CDR1 SGHRS and CDR2 YFSETQ. The CDR3 DNA follows: TGCGCCAGCAGCTCCCATAGGACCCTGAGCGGATCAAAAGGAGAGACCCAGTACTTC. Translation: CASSSHRTLSGSKGETQYF.

The chain joins TRBV6-4 to TRBJ2-2, with 10 bases lining up with TRBD2. The trim removed 7 bases at V and 4 bases at J, leaving 6 bases unmatched. CDR3 length: 15 amino acids. CDR1 and CDR2 (germline): MRHNA, SNTAGT. CDR3 DNA sequence: TGTGCCAGCAAGGATAGCGGGGGGAGCACCGGGGAGCTGTTTTTT. It translates to CASKDSGGSTGELFF.

The chain links TRBV6-6 to TRBJ2-2; maybe TRBD2 (6 bases). The germline gives CDR1 MNHNY, CDR2 SVGAGI (reference sequence). This CDR3 has 15 residues. Trimming took 8 bases from V and 4 from J, leaving 17 bases between them. As DNA, the CDR3 is TGTGCCAGCTGCCTAGCGCTCGAAGGCACCGGGGAGCTGTTTTTT. Protein sequence: CASCLALEGTGELFF.